These 14 T cell receptor beta chains were sequenced from one sample in a study of cytomegalovirus exposure and HLA in healthy donors. This PCR relied on a set of 60 Vbeta primers and 13 Jbeta primers. Some clones are missing from TCRdb's copy, which holds only in-frame ones; the method was immunoSEQ multiplex PCR. The sample consists of 130,000 or so clones, 60% to 80% of them appearing once. What was sequenced was PBMCs. Every receptor here comes from a woman aged 60 to 75 in good health and CMV-seronegative.

The chain employs TRBV10-3 and TRBJ1-2, with TRBD1 matching 7 bases. The V gene's germline CDR1 is ENHRY and CDR2 SYGVKD. V was clipped by 6 bases and J by 2 bases; unmatched bases: 9. The CDR3 runs 15 residues. The CDR3 sequence is CAISDVGQVNYGYTF. The DNA of the CDR3 is TGTGCCATCAGCGATGTAGGACAGGTCAACTATGGCTACACCTTC.

The chain recombines TRBV27 with TRBJ2-7, with 9 bases fitting TRBD1. Germline CDR1 reads MNHEY; CDR2 reads SMNVEV (reference sequence). The CDR3 totals 15 residues. V lost 5 bases to trimming and J lost 4 bases; unmatched junction nucleotides: 9. The CDR3 here is CASSPRTGAGYEQYF. The CDR3 DNA reads as TGTGCCAGCAGTCCTAGGACAGGGGCTGGGTACGAGCAGTACTTC.

This clone was found a few times. This rearrangement joins TRBV2 to TRBJ2-3, with D possibly TRBD1 on 5 matching bases. CDR1 and CDR2 from the germline V gene are SNHLY and FYNNEI. V lost 6 bases, J lost 0 bases, and 16 bases lay in between. This CDR3 comprises 16 residues. CDR3 protein: CASRARQTPSTDTQYF. The DNA of the CDR3 is TGTGCCAGCAGGGCTAGACAGACCCCTAGCACAGATACGCAGTATTTT.

The chain combines TRBV2 with TRBJ2-7; 7 bases are shared with TRBD1. The germline CDR1 and CDR2 sequences are SNHLY and FYNNEI. Germline trimming cut 6 bases from V and 6 bases from J; bases unmatched to any gene: 14. This CDR3 has 15 amino acids. CDR3 amino acids: CASSSSERGLSEQYF. In nucleotides, the CDR3 is TGTGCCAGCAGCAGTTCGGAGAGGGGGCTATCCGAGCAGTACTTC.

The genes are TRBV19 and TRBJ2-6; 7 bases are a match to TRBD1. The CDR3 loop spans 13 amino acids. Germline-derived CDR1 and CDR2 are LNHDA and SQIVND (reference sequence). The V and J ends lost 9 bases and 8 bases, in that order; junction bases with no gene match: 7. The CDR3: CASVQGLTNVLTF. The CDR3 coding sequence is TGTGCCAGCGTACAGGGGTTAACCAACGTCCTGACTTTC.

This chain uses TRBV6-1 with TRBJ2-1, with D maybe TRBD1 (6 bases). Per the germline V gene, CDR1 is MNHNS and CDR2 is SASEGT. The CDR3 spans 13 residues. V dropped 6 bases and J dropped 7 bases, with 13 bases sitting between them. Written as DNA, the CDR3 is TGTGCCAGCAGCAGGCCTGACAGGAATGAGCAGTTCTTC. This codes for CASSRPDRNEQFF.

This chain connects TRBV10-3 to TRBJ2-5; D call uncertain. The CDR3 runs to 12 residues. V lost 2 bases and J 5 bases, leaving 6 bases between the germline ends. The germline CDR1 and CDR2 sequences are ENHRY and SYGVKD. The CDR3 loop reads CAISELGETQYF. In DNA, the CDR3 is TGTGCCATCAGTGAGCTCGGTGAGACCCAGTACTTC.

This clone was seen more than once but under ten times. V usage is TRBV15 and J usage is TRBJ2-2; a possible D gene is TRBD2 (6 bases). CDR1 is LNHNV, CDR2 YYDKDF, per germline (reference sequence). Trimming removed 5 bases from V and 8 bases from J, with 12 bases in between. The CDR3 extends over 13 amino acids. The CDR3 loop is CATSPDRGGELFF. DNA of the CDR3: TGTGCCACCAGCCCTGATCGGGGGGGGGAGCTGTTTTTT.

Only a few counts were recorded for this clone. This chain joins TRBV21-1 and TRBJ2-7; whether TRBD2, the table's D call, matches the DNA was not checked. TRBV21-1 is listed as a pseudogene. The CDR3 has 18 residues. The CDR3 sequence is CASSSRRGFGLGPYEQYF. CDR3 in DNA: TGTGCCAGCAGCTCCCGACGGGGGTTTGGGCTAGGCCCCTACGAGCAGTACTTC.

The CDR3 bases are TGTGCCAGCAGCCTGTCCTCTGGGACAGGTCAAGATGAGCAGTTCTTC. Amino acids: CASSLSSGTGQDEQFF. The chain couples TRBV7-9 to TRBJ2-1; 8 bases align to TRBD1. Trimming removed 5 bases from V and 8 bases from J; junction bases left unmatched: 14. Germline lookup yields CDR1 SEHNR and CDR2 FQNEAQ (reference sequence). This CDR3 has 16 residues.

V gene TRBV5-1 combines with J gene TRBJ2-7, with 7 bases aligning to TRBD2. V shed 0 bases, J shed 0 bases, and the junction held 3 bases outside the gene matches. The CDR3 has 15 amino acids. Germline lookup yields CDR1 SGHRS and CDR2 YFSETQ. CDR3: CASSLAGGNSYEQYF. The CDR3 DNA is TGCGCCAGCAGCTTGGCCGGGGGGAACTCCTACGAGCAGTACTTC.

This clone was picked up a small number of times. V and J are TRBV18 and TRBJ1-3; 9 nucleotides match TRBD1. Germline V CDR1 and CDR2: KGHSH, LQKENI. Trimming cost V 3 bases and J 1 base; bases outside gene matches: 7. CDR3 length: 17 amino acids. This chain's CDR3 is CASSPPGTGRSGNTIYF. CDR3 DNA: TGTGCCAGCTCACCTCCCGGGACAGGGAGGTCTGGAAACACCATATATTTT.

The genes are TRBV5-1 and TRBJ2-7; D perhaps matches TRBD2 (7 bases). The CDR3 length is 15 residues. Germline CDR1 SGHRS, CDR2 YFSETQ. Trimming stripped 2 bases from V and 2 bases from J, with 14 bases between. CDR3 residues: CASSLGGGTTYEQYF. The CDR3 DNA reads as TGCGCCAGCAGCTTAGGGGGGGGGACTACCTACGAGCAGTACTTC.

This clone came up a few times. V and J are TRBV6-1 and TRBJ1-5; D unclear. V dropped 5 bases and J dropped 11 bases, with 10 bases sitting between them. The CDR3 loop spans 11 amino acids. Per the germline V gene, CDR1 is MNHNS and CDR2 is SASEGT. CDR3 residues: CASSSGKTQHF. In DNA form, the CDR3 reads TGTGCCAGCAGTTCGGGGAAAACCCAGCATTTT.